This TCR beta chain was found in a study of OX40 agonist ivuxolimab in advanced cancers. About the full investigation: The costimulatory receptor OX40 (CD134) was targeted by ivuxolimab, a fully human IgG2 agonistic monoclonal antibody. Among the approximately 50 dose-escalation patients, around 19 had hepatocellular carcinoma, roughly 15 melanoma, 9 renal cell carcinoma and 9 head and neck cancer. The purpose of peripheral TCRbeta sequencing was to test whether ivuxolimab changed TCR sequence diversity and led to clonal T-cell expansion. Intravenous ivuxolimab was administered to patients every 2 weeks at six dose levels: 0.01, 0.1, 0.3, 1.5, 3 and 10 mg/kg. Patients were allowed to have had prior anti-PD-1, anti-PD-L1 or anti-CTLA-4 therapy, and approximately 40% of the dose-escalation patients had previously received checkpoint inhibitors. In the dose-escalation cohort, 75% to 85% of patients were male, and the mean age was approximately 60 years with a range of roughly 20 to 79. Partial responses occurred in three dose-escalation patients: two with cutaneous melanoma and one with hepatocellular carcinoma. The paper covers the monotherapy dose-escalation part of the phase I ivuxolimab trial, which included N ≈ 50 patients.

For this clone: Its binding antigen is unknown. Base quality data are lacking; no much larger clone is found one base away.

The trial excluded patients who had a history of autoimmune disease or were on systemic immunosuppression. In every dose cohort, peripheral blood was drawn for TCR sequencing at baseline, cycle 4 day 1, and cycle 7 day 1. Samples came from an open-label, multicenter, first-in-human phase I dose-escalation trial of ivuxolimab. Adults with locally advanced or metastatic melanoma, renal cell carcinoma, hepatocellular carcinoma or head and neck squamous cell carcinoma were enrolled in the trial. Before TCR sequencing, CD4+ and CD8+ T cells were separately sorted from peripheral blood. Broader findings and caveats from the paper: In the 0.1-3.0 mg/kg groups, partial responders were among the patients with the lowest normalized peripheral clonal expansion, particularly in CD8+ T cells. Antigen specificity was not determined for the clonally expanded peripheral T cells. At doses from 0.1 to 3.0 mg/kg, clonal expansion was seen in both CD4+ and CD8+ blood T cells between baseline and week 6. Low levels of normalized T-cell clonal expansion were also seen in some patients who did not respond. On average, CD8+ T cells showed more expanded clones than CD4+ T cells after ivuxolimab.

Sequences SGHDT (CDR1) and YYEEEE (CDR2) are obtained from the germline V gene. The germline ends are 13 bases apart after V is trimmed by 5 bases and J by 2 bases. The CDR3 sequence holds 14 residues, the cysteine and phenylalanine included. The entry retains the CDR3 DNA only, 42 bases that are in frame from base 1. Genomic DNA was extracted from sorted cells for sequencing of the TCRbeta CDR3 region. The immunoSEQ Assay was used to sequence the TCRbeta CDR3 regions. As stored in TCRdb, this immuneACCESS dataset retains in-frame rearrangements with V and J assigned. A fraction of the clones does not appear; measured against another copy, unresolved V genes explain less than half of the discrepancy, and the remainder lacks a known reason. The sample table lists fewer than 90,000 clones, 75% to 90% of them with a count of one. The ten largest clonotypes hold around 0.4% of the sample.

Sequencing was performed on CD4+ or CD8+ T cells sorted from blood, taken in a trial of the OX40 agonist ivuxolimab. This TCR was sampled from an adult with an advanced solid tumor such as melanoma, head and neck, liver or kidney cancer. The V gene is TRBV5-6 and the J gene is TRBJ2-5, with the D segment identity uncertain. The nucleotide sequence is given as TGTGCCAGCAGTCCTACCCCTGGACAAGAGACCCAGTACTTC. Its amino acids are CASSPTPGQETQYF.